Below are 29 T cell receptor beta chains sequenced from a single sample in a study of cytomegalovirus exposure and HLA in healthy donors. The method was immunoSEQ multiplex PCR; TCRdb's version includes in-frame clones alone and lacks a portion of them. Here the sample spans about 44,000 clones, over 85% being singletons. Sequenced: PBMCs. All receptors come from a woman younger than 35 in good health and CMV-seronegative.

Here the CDR3 reads CASSPLGGWGTDTQYF. The CDR3 DNA sequence: TGTGCCAGCTCACCATTAGGGGGCTGGGGCACAGATACGCAGTATTTT. The chain couples TRBV18 to TRBJ2-3, with 7 bases matching TRBD1. Germline CDR1 KGHSH, CDR2 LQKENI. CDR3 size: 16 residues. The J segment lost 1 base and the V segment lost 2 bases, leaving 6 bases of the junction unmatched. Full variable domain (missing parts from reference TRBV18 and TRBJ2-3): NAGVMQNPRHLVRRRGQEARLRCSPMKGHSHVYWYRQLPEEGLKFMVYLQKENIIDESGMPKERFSAEFPKEGPSILRIQQVVRGDSAAYFCASSPLGGWGTDTQYFGPGTRLTVL.

The chain carries TRBV6-5 and TRBJ2-3; TRBD1 matches 9 bases. V lost 1 base and J lost 5; bases outside the gene matches: 1. The CDR3 has 14 residues. CDR1 MNHEY and CDR2 SVGAGI come from the germline V gene. In nucleotides, the CDR3 is TGTGCCAGCAGTTACTTGGACAGGGGAGATACGCAGTATTTT. This translates into CASSYLDRGDTQYF.

The chain carries TRBV9 and TRBJ2-7; a weak D match, TRBD2 (6 bases). The V gene lost 0 bases and the J gene lost 3 bases, with 13 bases spanning the gap. The CDR3 is 15 amino acids. CDR1 is SGDLS, CDR2 YYNGEE, per germline. The CDR3 reads CASSVASGPNYEQYF. The CDR3 DNA is TGTGCCAGCAGCGTAGCAAGCGGGCCCAACTACGAGCAGTACTTC.

The genes are TRBV28 and TRBJ2-7; D is unclear. V was cut by 6 bases and J by 6 bases, with 15 bases left in between. The CDR3 runs 13 residues. Germline CDR1 reads MDHEN; CDR2 reads SYDVKM. Here the CDR3 reads CASRAPLGLEQYF. The DNA of the CDR3 is TGTGCCAGCAGAGCCCCGTTGGGCCTCGAGCAGTACTTC.

This clone was counted a single time. This rearrangement joins TRBV5-1 to TRBJ2-2; D is perhaps TRBD2 (5 bases). Trimming cost V 3 bases and J 7 bases, with 10 bases left between them. This CDR3 is 13 amino acids long. Per the germline V gene, CDR1 is SGHRS and CDR2 is YFSETQ. This CDR3 reads CASSSGFDGELFF. The DNA for the CDR3 is TGCGCCAGCAGCTCGGGGTTCGACGGGGAGCTGTTTTTT.

The J gene is TRBJ2-1, the V gene TRBV6-5; a possible D gene is TRBD2 (6 bases). The CDR3 runs to 13 residues. The V gene's germline CDR1 is MNHEY and CDR2 SVGAGI. V dropped 4 bases and J dropped 5 bases, with 9 bases sitting between them. The CDR3 coding sequence is TGTGCCAGCAGTTGGGACTTCGACAATGAGCAGTTCTTC. Protein product: CASSWDFDNEQFF.

This chain joins TRBV6-4 and TRBJ2-1; 13 nucleotides match TRBD2. J lost 5 bases, V lost 5 bases, and 3 bases had no gene match. CDR3 length equals 15 residues. Germline values: CDR1 MRHNA, CDR2 SNTAGT. The CDR3, as DNA: TGTGCCAGCAGTCACGGGACTAGCGGGAACAATGAGCAGTTCTTC. Amino acids: CASSHGTSGNNEQFF.

V and J are TRBV30 and TRBJ2-7, with D unclear. CDR3 length: 13 residues. CDR1 and CDR2 (germline): GTSNPN, SVGIG (reference sequence). V gave up 3 bases and J gave up 3 bases, with 12 bases separating them. CDR3 loop: CAWRAGFHYEQYF. The CDR3 DNA reads as TGTGCCTGGAGAGCAGGATTTCACTACGAGCAGTACTTC.

The CDR3 nucleotides read TGTGCCAGCAGCTCTTATAACTCTAACTATGAAAACACTGAAGCTTTCTTT. As protein: CASSSYNSNYENTEAFF. J is TRBJ1-1 and V is TRBV5-8; no clear D gene. The germline V gene encodes CDR1 SGHTS and CDR2 YDEGEE. The CDR3 covers 17 residues. Trimming took 3 bases from V and 2 from J, leaving 20 bases between them.

This sequence joins TRBV6-5 and TRBJ2-7; D is uncertain. V was pared by 5 bases and J by 0 bases, with 8 bases between. The CDR3 totals 13 residues. CDR1 is MNHEY and CDR2 is SVGAGI in the germline V gene. DNA of the CDR3: TGTGCCAGCAGTCCGAAACTCTCCTACGAGCAGTACTTC. Protein sequence: CASSPKLSYEQYF.

This sequence joins TRBV5-1 and TRBJ2-1, with 7 bases fitting TRBD1. The V segment lost 4 bases and the J segment 4 bases; nucleotides outside the gene matches: 5. This CDR3 has 14 amino acids. Looked up from germline, CDR1 is SGHRS and CDR2 is YFSETQ. CDR3 DNA: TGCGCCAGCAGCGTCGGGACAGTTTACAATGAGCAGTTCTTC. Translated, it gives CASSVGTVYNEQFF.

The V gene is TRBV6-1, the J gene TRBJ2-6; maybe TRBD1 (7 bases). Per germline, CDR1 MNHNS and CDR2 SASEGT. The CDR3 has 18 residues. V lost 4 bases and J lost 5, with 21 bases in between. CDR3 in DNA: TGTGCCAGCAGTGGCGGGACAGTAACCAACCGGAGGGCCAACGTCCTGACTTTC. It translates to CASSGGTVTNRRANVLTF.

The rearrangement uses TRBV6-5 and TRBJ2-7, with D tentatively TRBD1 (5 bases). The germline V gene encodes CDR1 MNHEY and CDR2 SVGAGI. With 4 bases removed from V and 5 bases from J, the gap between germline ends came to 12 bases. This CDR3 has 13 amino acids. Written as DNA, the CDR3 is TGTGCCAGCAGTTCCTCGACAGTTGACGAGCAGTACTTC. Its translation: CASSSSTVDEQYF.

The genes are TRBV15 and TRBJ1-1; D gene ambiguous. CDR1 LNHNV and CDR2 YYDKDF come from the germline V gene (reference sequence). The CDR3 runs to 13 residues. V was shortened by 3 bases and J by 0 bases, with 5 bases between the two germline ends. The CDR3 bases are TGTGCCACCAGCAGGTTAATGAACACTGAAGCTTTCTTT. The encoded protein is CATSRLMNTEAFF.

The chain is built from TRBV19 and TRBJ2-1, with no clear D. The ends were cut back, 9 bases at V and 7 bases at J, with 10 bases in the middle. The CDR3 loop spans 11 amino acids. The germline gives CDR1 LNHDA, CDR2 SQIVND (reference sequence). The CDR3 reads CARTEPNEQFF. The CDR3 bases are TGTGCCAGGACTGAACCGAATGAGCAGTTCTTC.

This chain connects TRBV11-2 to TRBJ2-1, with D perhaps TRBD2 (5 bases). Germline CDR1 reads SGHAT; CDR2 reads FQNNGV. The CDR3 length is 17 residues. V lost 5 bases to trimming and J lost 0 bases, with 17 bases between them. CDR3 residues: CASSLRFGMSSYNEQFF. In DNA, the CDR3 is TGTGCCAGCAGCCTTAGATTCGGGATGAGCTCCTACAATGAGCAGTTCTTC.

V is TRBV28 and J is TRBJ1-1; TRBD1 matches at 10 bases. Germline V gene lookup returns CDR1 MDHEN and CDR2 SYDVKM. The CDR3 totals 13 residues. The V and J ends lost 5 bases and 4 bases, in that order; junction bases with no gene match: 1. This CDR3 is CASSRTGGTEAFF. CDR3 in DNA: TGTGCCAGCAGTCGGACAGGGGGCACTGAAGCTTTCTTT.

V is TRBV7-2 and J is TRBJ2-7; D is undetermined. This CDR3 has 13 residues. Deletions cut 3 bases from V and 4 bases from J, with 10 bases between. Germline assignment: CDR1 SGHTA and CDR2 FQGNSA. The CDR3 coding sequence is TGTGCCAGCAGCTTCCGCCCGGAGTACGAGCAGTACTTC. Translating gives CASSFRPEYEQYF.

The V gene is TRBV19, the J gene TRBJ2-5, with TRBD1 matching over 10 bases. Trimming removed 7 bases from V and 7 bases from J; junction bases left unmatched: 6. CDR1 LNHDA and CDR2 SQIVND come from the germline V gene (reference sequence). The CDR3 spans 13 residues. The CDR3 bases are TGTGCCAGTACGGGGACAGGGGTCGGGACCCAGTACTTC. Residues: CASTGTGVGTQYF.

J is TRBJ2-5 and V is TRBV5-1; the D gene is possibly TRBD1 (6 bases). Germline V gene lookup returns CDR1 SGHRS and CDR2 YFSETQ. The V end lost 7 bases, the J end lost 5 bases, and 21 bases lay between the germline ends. The CDR3 spans 15 residues. This CDR3 reads CASYPPPGDGETQYF. As DNA, the CDR3 is TGCGCCAGCTATCCCCCCCCAGGGGATGGGGAGACCCAGTACTTC.

The chain employs TRBV7-9 and TRBJ1-2; a weak D match, TRBD1 (5 bases). Trimming pared 2 bases from V and 7 bases from J, leaving 11 bases between. Germline V gives CDR1 SEHNR, CDR2 FQNEAQ (reference sequence). The CDR3 consists of 13 residues. In DNA form, the CDR3 reads TGTGCCAGCAGCTTAAGTGGTCAGGGTGGCTACACCTTC. Amino acid sequence: CASSLSGQGGYTF.

J is TRBJ2-2 and V is TRBV10-2; D remains unclear. The germline V gene has CDR1 WSHSY and CDR2 SAAADI. Trimming stripped 3 bases from V and 7 bases from J, with 12 bases between. CDR3 length: 14 amino acids. The CDR3 coding sequence is TGCGCCAGCAGTGAACTTTTGTCTGGCGGGGAGCTGTTTTTT. It is translated as CASSELLSGGELFF.

The V gene is TRBV7-6, the J gene TRBJ2-7; 11 bases line up with TRBD2. This CDR3 has 17 residues. Unmatched junction bases numbered 9, after V lost 3 bases and J lost 2 bases. The germline CDR1 and CDR2 sequences are SGHVS and FNYEAQ. CDR3 sequence reads: CASSFSTGTSGPYEQYF. The CDR3 DNA reads TGTGCCAGCAGCTTTTCAACGGGGACTAGCGGACCCTACGAGCAGTACTTC.

The chain joins TRBV5-1 to TRBJ1-4; D remains ambiguous. V lost 0 bases and J 4 bases, leaving 7 bases between the germline ends. The CDR3 is 14 residues long. Per germline, CDR1 SGHRS and CDR2 YFSETQ. CDR3 in amino acids: CASSLDNSNEKLFF. The DNA for the CDR3 is TGCGCCAGCAGCTTGGATAACAGTAATGAAAAACTGTTTTTT.

The V call is TRBV5-6, the J call TRBJ1-1, with TRBD1 identical over 8 bases. Germline CDR1 and CDR2: SGHDT and YYEEEE. The CDR3 runs to 14 residues. The junction had 8 bases not matched to a gene; V was cut back by 0 bases and J by 10 bases. CDR3 loop: CASSLADRDFRAFF. The CDR3 DNA reads as TGTGCCAGCAGCTTGGCGGACAGGGATTTTCGAGCTTTCTTT.

The chain carries TRBV7-7 and TRBJ2-5; 10 bases fit TRBD2. This CDR3 has 14 residues. Germline trimming cut 1 base from V and 5 bases from J; bases unmatched to any gene: 1. The germline CDR1 and CDR2 sequences are SSHAT and FNYEAQ (reference sequence). CDR3 DNA sequence: TGTGCCAGCAGCTTAGGGACTAGCGGTGAGACCCAGTACTTC. This sequence encodes CASSLGTSGETQYF.

The rearrangement links TRBV6-1 to TRBJ2-3; D gene unclear. V lost 3 bases, J lost 3 bases, and 10 bases lay in between. The CDR3 spans 14 residues. Germline CDR1 reads MNHNS; CDR2 reads SASEGT. CDR3: CASSENRVTDTQYF. The CDR3 bases are TGTGCCAGCAGTGAGAATCGAGTTACAGATACGCAGTATTTT.

This clone was seen a single time. This chain links TRBV5-1 with TRBJ1-6, with unresolved D. This CDR3 has 16 amino acids. V was shortened by 6 bases and J by 9 bases, with 22 bases between the two germline ends. Germline-derived CDR1 and CDR2 are SGHRS and YFSETQ. CDR3 coding DNA: TGCGCCAGCAAGTTGGCGCCACAGTCTATTGGTTCACCCCTCCACTTT. Its translation: CASKLAPQSIGSPLHF.

The chain links TRBV29-1 to TRBJ2-5; D might be TRBD2 (6 bases). The CDR3 runs 16 residues. Between the trimmed V and J ends, which lost 8 bases and 2 bases, there was a span of 24 bases. Germline loops: CDR1 SQVTM, CDR2 ANQGSEA. The CDR3 loop reads CSSSGSRLGRQETQYF. For the CDR3, the DNA is TGCAGCTCGTCGGGGTCCAGACTGGGGAGGCAAGAGACCCAGTACTTC. Using reference TRBV29-1 and TRBJ2-5 for the parts outside the CDR3, the full variable domain is SAVISQKPSRDICQRGTSLTIQCQVDSQVTMMFWYRQQPGQSLTLIATANQGSEATYESGFVIDKFPISRPNLTFSTLTVSNMSPEDSSIYLCSSSGSRLGRQETQYFGPGTRLLVL.